The following is a T cell receptor beta chain sequence with its context. Original processing methods: Amplified reference gene primers provided the basis for estimating nucleated cell counts. Sequenced by immunoSEQ multiplex PCR; TCRdb stores in-frame clones only, minus some. V and J calls and clone size come straight from that table; D and trimming were deduced from the DNA. The sample holds about 250,000 clones; approximately 80% are singletons and the top ten take 8.9%. This specimen comes from a study of blood T cell repertoires in COVID-19. Overall study context: Sources were T cells, B-cell-depleted T cells, or PBMCs; the material itself was cDNA or gDNA.

Trimming removed 2 bases at V and 1 base at J, with 14 bases between. Per the germline V gene, CDR1 is SGHVS and CDR2 is FQNEAQ. This CDR3 comprises 16 residues. The sequenced sample was peripheral blood. The sequence was collected from an elderly man with acute or convalescent COVID-19. This chain connects TRBV7-8 to TRBJ2-5; D unresolved. The CDR3 sequence is CASSLWSLGVQETQYF. The CDR3 DNA reads TGTGCCAGCAGCTTATGGAGCCTCGGCGTCCAAGAGACCCAGTACTTC.